The present T cell receptor beta chain was sequenced within a study of TIL therapy for anti-PD-1-resistant metastatic lung cancer. Study details: Tumors carried a median 1.5 non-synonymous mutations per megabase.

This was the immunoSEQ v3 assay. Each library reached 2.1 million or so read pairs, or roughly 5-6.5 million at deep level. Data came from immunoSEQ multiplex PCR; TCRdb stores just in-frame clones and leaves some out. Of 16,000 or so clones in the sample, around 68% were seen once. Time point meaning: pre-treatment sample, taken before nivolumab and TIL therapy. Germline assignment: CDR1 SQVTM and CDR2 ANQGSEA. This CDR3 region has 13 residues. V lost 7 bases and J lost 4; bases outside the gene matches: 4. The chain uses TRBV29-1 and TRBJ2-2; 9 nucleotides align to TRBD1. The clonotype was recovered from a person between 25 and 80 years old with non-small cell lung cancer. The sample consisted of blood, taken at baseline. The CDR3 DNA reads TGCAGCGGGAACAGGGGGCTCACCGGGGAGCTGTTTTTT. Its protein is CSGNRGLTGELFF.